The TCR beta chain under discussion was sequenced for a study of T cells in localized non-small cell lung cancer. This CDR3 comprises 14 residues. Trimming removed 0 bases at V and 2 bases at J, with 10 bases between. CDR1 GTSNPN and CDR2 SVGIG come from the germline V gene (reference sequence). Findings of the study overall: Among the tissues sampled, uninvolved adjacent lung had the highest T cell clonality, above tumor. A median of around 60 clones ranked among the top 100 in tumor appeared in adjacent lung. Because sequencing included only one region (of the tumor), heterogeneity remains possible. Prolonged overall survival went with higher T cell density in the blood.

With regard to this clone: Its antigen remains unknown.

Profiling relied on immunoSEQ multiplex PCR, and the TCRdb table lists in-frame clones only, not all of them. The table includes roughly 72,000 clones, around 80% detected once. The material was peripheral blood, obtained before any cancer treatment. The TCR comes from a female donor older than 55 with stage I lung adenocarcinoma. The rearrangement links TRBV30 to TRBJ1-1; D unclear. CDR3 in DNA: TGTGCCTGGAGTGTACTCGTGGGAAACACTGAAGCTTTCTTT. It specifies CAWSVLVGNTEAFF. Full variable domain (outside the CDR3, taken from reference TRBV30 and TRBJ1-1): SQTIHQWPATLVQPVGSPLSLECTVEGTSNPNLYWYRQAAGRGLQLLFYSVGIGQISSEVPQNLSASRPQDRQFILSSKKLLLSDSGFYLCAWSVLVGNTEAFFGQGTRLTVV.